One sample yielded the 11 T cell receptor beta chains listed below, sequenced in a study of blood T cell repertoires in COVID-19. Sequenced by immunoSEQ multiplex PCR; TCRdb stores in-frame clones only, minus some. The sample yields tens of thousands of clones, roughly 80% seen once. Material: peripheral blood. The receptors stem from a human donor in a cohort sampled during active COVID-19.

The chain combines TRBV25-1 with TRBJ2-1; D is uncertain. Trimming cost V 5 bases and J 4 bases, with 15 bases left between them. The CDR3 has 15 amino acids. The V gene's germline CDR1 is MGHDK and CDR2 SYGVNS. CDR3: CASSRGREAYNEQFF. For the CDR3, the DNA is TGTGCCAGCAGTCGAGGAAGAGAGGCTTACAATGAGCAGTTCTTC.

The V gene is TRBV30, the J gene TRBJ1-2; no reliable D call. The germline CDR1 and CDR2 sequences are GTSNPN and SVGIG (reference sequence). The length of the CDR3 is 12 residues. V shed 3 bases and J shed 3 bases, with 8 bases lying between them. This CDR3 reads CAWREFHYGYTF. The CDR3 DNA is TGTGCCTGGAGGGAGTTCCACTATGGCTACACCTTC.

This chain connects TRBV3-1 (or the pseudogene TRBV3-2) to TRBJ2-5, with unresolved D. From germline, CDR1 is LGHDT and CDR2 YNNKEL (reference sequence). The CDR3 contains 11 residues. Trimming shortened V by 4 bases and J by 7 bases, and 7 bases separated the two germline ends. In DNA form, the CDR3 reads TGTGCCAGCAGCCGCCTCGGGACCCAGTACTTC. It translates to CASSRLGTQYF.

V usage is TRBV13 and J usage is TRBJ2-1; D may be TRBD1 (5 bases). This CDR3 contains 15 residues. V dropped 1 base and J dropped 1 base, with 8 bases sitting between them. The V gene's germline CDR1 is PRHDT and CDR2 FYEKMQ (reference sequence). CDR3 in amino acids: CASSLDQGSYNEQFF. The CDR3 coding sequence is TGTGCCAGCAGCTTAGATCAGGGTTCCTACAATGAGCAGTTCTTC.

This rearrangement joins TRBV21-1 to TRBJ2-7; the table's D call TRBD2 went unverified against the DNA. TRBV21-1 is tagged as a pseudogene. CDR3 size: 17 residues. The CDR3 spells CASSKLMGGTIKYEQYF. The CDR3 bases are TGTGCCAGCAGCAAATTAATGGGGGGAACAATTAAATACGAGCAGTACTTC.

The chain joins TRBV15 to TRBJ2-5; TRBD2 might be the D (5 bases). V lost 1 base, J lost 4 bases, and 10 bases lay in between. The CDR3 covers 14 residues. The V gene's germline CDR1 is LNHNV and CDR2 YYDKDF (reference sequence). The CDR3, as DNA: TGTGCCACCAGCAGAGGGTCGGGGATAGAGACCCAGTACTTC. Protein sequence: CATSRGSGIETQYF.

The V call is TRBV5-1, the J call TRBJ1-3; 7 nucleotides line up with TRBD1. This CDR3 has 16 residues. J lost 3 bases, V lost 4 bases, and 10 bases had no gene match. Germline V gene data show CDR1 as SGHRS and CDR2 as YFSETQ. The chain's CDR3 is CASSLPQTGNGNTIYF. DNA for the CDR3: TGCGCCAGCAGCCTGCCACAGACAGGGAATGGAAACACCATATATTTT.

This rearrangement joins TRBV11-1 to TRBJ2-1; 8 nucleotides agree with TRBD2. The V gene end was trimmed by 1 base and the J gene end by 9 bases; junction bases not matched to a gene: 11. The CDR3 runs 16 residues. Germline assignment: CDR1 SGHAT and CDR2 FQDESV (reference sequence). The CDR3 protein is CASSLGEGLVASEQFF. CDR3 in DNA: TGTGCCAGCAGCTTAGGGGAGGGACTAGTGGCCAGTGAGCAGTTCTTC.

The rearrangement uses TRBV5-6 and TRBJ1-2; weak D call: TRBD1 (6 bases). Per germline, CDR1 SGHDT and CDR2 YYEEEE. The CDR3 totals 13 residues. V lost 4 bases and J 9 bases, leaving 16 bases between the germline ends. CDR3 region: CASSPDGQRRYTF. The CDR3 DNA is TGTGCCAGCAGCCCTGACGGACAGCGGCGCTACACCTTC.

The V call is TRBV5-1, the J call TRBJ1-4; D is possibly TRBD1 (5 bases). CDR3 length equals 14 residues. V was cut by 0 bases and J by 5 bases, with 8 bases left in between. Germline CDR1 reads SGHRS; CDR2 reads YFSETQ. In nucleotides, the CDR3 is TGCGCCAGCAGCTTGGGACAGTGGAATGAAAAACTGTTTTTT. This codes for CASSLGQWNEKLFF. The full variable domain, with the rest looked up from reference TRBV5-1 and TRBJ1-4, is KAGVTQTPRYLIKTRGQQVTLSCSPISGHRSVSWYQQTPGQGLQFLFEYFSETQRNKGNFPGRFSGRQFSNSRSEMNVSTLELGDSALYLCASSLGQWNEKLFFGSGTQLSVL.

In nucleotides, the CDR3 is TGTGCCAGCAGCCGCCTCCCCCTGGGACTAGCGGGGGGCGGGGCAGATACGCAGTATTTT. As protein: CASSRLPLGLAGGGADTQYF. The chain recombines TRBV4-2 with TRBJ2-3, with 15 bases identical to TRBD2. The germline gives CDR1 LGHNA, CDR2 YNFKEQ. The CDR3 is 20 amino acids. The junction had 15 bases not matched to a gene; V was cut back by 4 bases and J by 4 bases.